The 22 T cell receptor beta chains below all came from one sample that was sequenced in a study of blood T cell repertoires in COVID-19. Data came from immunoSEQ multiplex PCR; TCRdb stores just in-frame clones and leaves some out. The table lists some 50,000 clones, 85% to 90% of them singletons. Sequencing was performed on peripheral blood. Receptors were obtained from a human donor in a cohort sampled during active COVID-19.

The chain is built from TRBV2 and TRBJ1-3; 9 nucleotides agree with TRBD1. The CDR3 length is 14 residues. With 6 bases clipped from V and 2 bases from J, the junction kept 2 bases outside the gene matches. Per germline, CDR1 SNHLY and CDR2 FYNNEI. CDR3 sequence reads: CASRQGAAGNTIYF. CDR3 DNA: TGTGCCAGCAGACAGGGGGCGGCTGGAAACACCATATATTTT.

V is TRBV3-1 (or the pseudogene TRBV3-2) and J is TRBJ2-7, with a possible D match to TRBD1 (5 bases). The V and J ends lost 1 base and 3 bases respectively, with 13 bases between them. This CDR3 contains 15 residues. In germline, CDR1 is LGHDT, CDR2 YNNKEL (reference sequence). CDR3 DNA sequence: TGTGCCAGCAGCCAAGGACAGCCTACAGACTACGAGCAGTACTTC. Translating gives CASSQGQPTDYEQYF.

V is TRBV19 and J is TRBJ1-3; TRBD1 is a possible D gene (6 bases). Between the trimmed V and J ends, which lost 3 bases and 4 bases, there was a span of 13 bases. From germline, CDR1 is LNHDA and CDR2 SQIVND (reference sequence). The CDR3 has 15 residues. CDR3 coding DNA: TGTGCCAGTAGTATCACAGGGAAGGGCGGAAACACCATATATTTT. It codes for CASSITGKGGNTIYF. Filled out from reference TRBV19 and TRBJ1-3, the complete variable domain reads DGGITQSPKYLFRKEGQNVTLSCEQNLNHDAMYWYRQDPGQGLRLIYYSQIVNDFQKGDIAEGYSVSREKKESFPLTVTSAQKNPTAFYLCASSITGKGGNTIYFGEGSWLTVV.

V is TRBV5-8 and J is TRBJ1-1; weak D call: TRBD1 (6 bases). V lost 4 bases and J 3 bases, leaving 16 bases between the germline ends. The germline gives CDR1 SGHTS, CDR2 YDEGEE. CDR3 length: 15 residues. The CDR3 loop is CASSRRGAKDTEAFF. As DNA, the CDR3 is TGTGCCAGCAGCCGGCGGGGGGCGAAGGACACTGAAGCTTTCTTT. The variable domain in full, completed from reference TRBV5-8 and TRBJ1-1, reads EAGVTQSPTHLIKTRGQQATLRCSPISGHTSVYWYQQALGLGLQFLLWYDEGEERNRGNFPPRFSGRQFPNYSSELNVNALELEDSALYLCASSRRGAKDTEAFFGQGTRLTVV.

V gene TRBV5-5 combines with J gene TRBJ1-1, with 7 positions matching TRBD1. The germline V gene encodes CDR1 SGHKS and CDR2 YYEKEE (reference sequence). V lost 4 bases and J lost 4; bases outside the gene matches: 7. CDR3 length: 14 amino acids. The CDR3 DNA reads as TGTGCCAGCAGCGGAATGACAGGGATCACTGAAGCTTTCTTT. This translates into CASSGMTGITEAFF.

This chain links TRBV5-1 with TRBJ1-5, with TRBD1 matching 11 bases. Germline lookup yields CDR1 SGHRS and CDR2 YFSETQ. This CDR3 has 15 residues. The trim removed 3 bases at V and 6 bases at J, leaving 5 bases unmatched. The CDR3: CASSWGTGGTQPQHF. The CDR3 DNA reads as TGCGCCAGCAGCTGGGGGACAGGGGGAACTCAGCCCCAGCATTTT.

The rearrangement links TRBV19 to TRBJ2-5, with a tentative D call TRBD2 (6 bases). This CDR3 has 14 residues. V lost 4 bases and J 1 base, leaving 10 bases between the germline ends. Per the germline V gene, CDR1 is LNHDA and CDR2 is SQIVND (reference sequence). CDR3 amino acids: CASSSAGLQETQYF. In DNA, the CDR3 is TGTGCCAGTAGTAGTGCGGGACTCCAAGAGACCCAGTACTTC. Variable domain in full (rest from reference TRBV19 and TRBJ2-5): DGGITQSPKYLFRKEGQNVTLSCEQNLNHDAMYWYRQDPGQGLRLIYYSQIVNDFQKGDIAEGYSVSREKKESFPLTVTSAQKNPTAFYLCASSSAGLQETQYFGPGTRLLVL.

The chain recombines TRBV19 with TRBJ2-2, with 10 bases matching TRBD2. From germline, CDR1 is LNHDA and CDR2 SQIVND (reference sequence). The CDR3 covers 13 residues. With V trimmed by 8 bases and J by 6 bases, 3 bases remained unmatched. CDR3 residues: CASSLAGAGELFF. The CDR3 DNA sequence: TGTGCCAGTTCCCTAGCGGGAGCCGGGGAGCTGTTTTTT. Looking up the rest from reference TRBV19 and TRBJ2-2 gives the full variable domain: DGGITQSPKYLFRKEGQNVTLSCEQNLNHDAMYWYRQDPGQGLRLIYYSQIVNDFQKGDIAEGYSVSREKKESFPLTVTSAQKNPTAFYLCASSLAGAGELFFGEGSRLTVL.

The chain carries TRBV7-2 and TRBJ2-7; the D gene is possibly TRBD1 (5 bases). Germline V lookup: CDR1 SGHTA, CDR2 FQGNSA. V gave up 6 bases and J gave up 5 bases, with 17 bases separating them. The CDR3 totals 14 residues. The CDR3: CASSVGLANHEQYF. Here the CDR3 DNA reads TGTGCCAGCAGTGTGGGGCTCGCCAACCACGAGCAGTACTTC.

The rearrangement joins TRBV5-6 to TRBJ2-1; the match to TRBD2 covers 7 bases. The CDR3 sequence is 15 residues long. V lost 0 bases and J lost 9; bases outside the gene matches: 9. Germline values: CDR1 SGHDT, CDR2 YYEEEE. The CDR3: CASSLAREVAREQFF. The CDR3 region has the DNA TGTGCCAGCAGCTTGGCCCGGGAGGTGGCGCGTGAGCAGTTCTTC.

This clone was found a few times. CDR3 DNA: TGTGCCACACAACAAGGGAGAGACCTCGAGCAGTACTTC. Translating gives CATQQGRDLEQYF. The gene calls are TRBV24-1 and TRBJ2-7, with D possibly TRBD2 on 5 matching bases. CDR3 length: 13 amino acids. Germline loops: CDR1 KGHDR, CDR2 SFDVKD. V was cut by 10 bases and J by 6 bases, with 18 bases left in between.

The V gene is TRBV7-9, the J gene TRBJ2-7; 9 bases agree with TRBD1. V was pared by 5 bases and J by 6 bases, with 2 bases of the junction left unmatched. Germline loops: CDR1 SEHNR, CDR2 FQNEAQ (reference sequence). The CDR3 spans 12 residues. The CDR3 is CASSDRGGEQYF. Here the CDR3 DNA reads TGTGCCAGCAGCGACAGGGGGGGCGAGCAGTACTTC.

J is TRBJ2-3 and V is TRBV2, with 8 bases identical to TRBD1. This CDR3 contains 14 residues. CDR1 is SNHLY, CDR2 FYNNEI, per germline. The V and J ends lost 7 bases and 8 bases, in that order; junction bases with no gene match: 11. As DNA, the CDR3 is TGTGCCAGCAAAGCCGGACAGGGCGCGGTTACGCAGTATTTT. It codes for CASKAGQGAVTQYF.

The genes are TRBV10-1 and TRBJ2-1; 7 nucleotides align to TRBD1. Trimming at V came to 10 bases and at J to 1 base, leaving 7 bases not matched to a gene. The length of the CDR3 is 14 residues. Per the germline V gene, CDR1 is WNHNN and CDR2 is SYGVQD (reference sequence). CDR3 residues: CAIKGTVSYNEQFF. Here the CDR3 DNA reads TGCGCCATCAAGGGGACAGTTTCCTACAATGAGCAGTTCTTC.

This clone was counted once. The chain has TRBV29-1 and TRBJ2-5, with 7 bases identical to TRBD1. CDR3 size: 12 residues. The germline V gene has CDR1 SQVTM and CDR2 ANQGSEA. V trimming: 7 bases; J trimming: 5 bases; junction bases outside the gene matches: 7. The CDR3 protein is CSAATGLETQYF. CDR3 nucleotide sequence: TGCAGCGCAGCGACAGGGTTGGAGACCCAGTACTTC.

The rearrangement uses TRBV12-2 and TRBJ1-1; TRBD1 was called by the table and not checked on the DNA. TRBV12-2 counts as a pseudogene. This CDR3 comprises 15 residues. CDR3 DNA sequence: TGTGCAAGTCACTCGCACCATCAGGGGGCGACTGAAGCTTTCTTT. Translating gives CASHSHHQGATEAFF.

CDR3 in amino acids: CASSSGGDGKLFF. In nucleotides, the CDR3 is TGCGCCAGCAGTTCAGGGGGCGATGGAAAACTGTTTTTT. V usage is TRBV5-1 and J usage is TRBJ1-4, with 8 bases that match TRBD1. The CDR3 loop spans 13 amino acids. V shed 5 bases, J shed 10 bases, and the junction held 7 bases outside the gene matches. In germline, CDR1 is SGHRS, CDR2 YFSETQ.

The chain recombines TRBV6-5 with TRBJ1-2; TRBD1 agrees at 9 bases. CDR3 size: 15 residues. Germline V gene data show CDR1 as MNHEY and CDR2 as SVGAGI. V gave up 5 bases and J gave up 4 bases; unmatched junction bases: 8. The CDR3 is CASSTRQGVRYGYTF. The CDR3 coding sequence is TGTGCCAGCAGTACTAGACAGGGGGTCCGCTATGGCTACACCTTC.

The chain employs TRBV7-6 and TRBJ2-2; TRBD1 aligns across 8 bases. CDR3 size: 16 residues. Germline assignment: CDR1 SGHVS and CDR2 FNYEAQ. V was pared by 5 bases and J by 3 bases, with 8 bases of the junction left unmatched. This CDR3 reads CASSPRTGLDTGELFF. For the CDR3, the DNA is TGTGCCAGCAGCCCAAGGACAGGGCTGGACACCGGGGAGCTGTTTTTT. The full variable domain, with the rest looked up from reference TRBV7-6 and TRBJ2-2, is GAGVSQSPRYKVTKRGQDVALRCDPISGHVSLYWYRQALGQGPEFLTYFNYEAQQDKSGLPNDRFSAERPEGSISTLTIQRTEQRDSAMYRCASSPRTGLDTGELFFGEGSRLTVL.

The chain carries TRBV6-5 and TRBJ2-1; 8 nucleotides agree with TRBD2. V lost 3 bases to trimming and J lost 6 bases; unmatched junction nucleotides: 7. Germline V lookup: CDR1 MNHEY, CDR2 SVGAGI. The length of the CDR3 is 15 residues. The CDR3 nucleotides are TGTGCCAGCAGTTATTCGGGGGGGGGCAGCAATGAGCAGTTCTTC. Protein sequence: CASSYSGGGSNEQFF.

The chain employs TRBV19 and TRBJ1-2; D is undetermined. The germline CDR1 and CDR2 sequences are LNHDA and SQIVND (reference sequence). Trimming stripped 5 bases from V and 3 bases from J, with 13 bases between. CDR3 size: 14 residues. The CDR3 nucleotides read TGTGCCAGTAGTCATCCGTCCCTATACTATGGCTACACCTTC. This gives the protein CASSHPSLYYGYTF.

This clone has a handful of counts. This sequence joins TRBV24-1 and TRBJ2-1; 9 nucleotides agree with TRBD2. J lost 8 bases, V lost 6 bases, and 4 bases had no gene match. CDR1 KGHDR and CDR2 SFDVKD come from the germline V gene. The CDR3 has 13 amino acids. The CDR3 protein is CATSSSGTDEQFF. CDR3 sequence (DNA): TGTGCCACCAGTTCTAGCGGGACCGATGAGCAGTTCTTC.